Presented here are 14 T cell receptor beta chains from one specimen sequenced in a study of OX40 agonist ivuxolimab in advanced cancers. Assay: immunoSEQ multiplex PCR; the TCRdb copy retains only in-frame clones and omits some. This sample yields 55,000 to 70,000 clones, of which 70% to 90% are seen a single time; approximately 4% belongs to the top ten. The sample here was CD4+ or CD8+ T cells sorted from blood, taken in a trial of the OX40 agonist ivuxolimab. The source of these receptors is an adult with an advanced solid tumor such as melanoma, head and neck, liver or kidney cancer.

This chain connects TRBV28 to TRBJ2-5, with no clear D. In germline, CDR1 is MDHEN, CDR2 SYDVKM. V was shortened by 7 bases and J by 5 bases, with 20 bases between the two germline ends. The CDR3 runs 15 residues. The CDR3 loop is CASTPWVLRWETQYF. Written as DNA, the CDR3 is TGTGCCAGCACCCCGTGGGTCCTGAGGTGGGAGACCCAGTACTTC.

This chain joins TRBV6-5 and TRBJ1-1; 7 nucleotides match TRBD1. The CDR3 totals 14 residues. The germline V gene encodes CDR1 MNHEY and CDR2 SVGAGI. Trimming cost V 7 bases and J 0 bases; bases outside gene matches: 5. Written as DNA, the CDR3 is TGTGCCAGCACCCAGGGGGATATGAACACTGAAGCTTTCTTT. Protein product: CASTQGDMNTEAFF.

The chain employs TRBV5-4 and TRBJ2-7; D possibly matches TRBD1 or TRBD2 (5 bases each). From germline, CDR1 is SGHNT and CDR2 YYREEE (reference sequence). CDR3 length equals 13 residues. Deletions cut 0 bases from V and 12 bases from J, with 16 bases between. CDR3 coding DNA: TGTGCCAGCAGCTTGGGTTCGTGGGACGGATGGTACTTC. Translating gives CASSLGSWDGWYF.

The chain joins TRBV6-1 to TRBJ2-1; 13 nucleotides line up with TRBD2. The junction had 8 bases not matched to a gene; V was cut back by 10 bases and J by 5 bases. CDR3 length equals 15 residues. The germline V gene has CDR1 MNHNS and CDR2 SASEGT. Here the CDR3 reads CAIGLAGDSDNEQFF. The CDR3 DNA follows: TGTGCCATAGGACTAGCGGGAGATAGCGACAATGAGCAGTTCTTC.

This clone came up a few times. The rearrangement joins TRBV6-5 to TRBJ2-1; 11 nucleotides match TRBD1. V shed 8 bases, J shed 6 bases, and the junction held 6 bases outside the gene matches. The CDR3 totals 14 residues. Per germline, CDR1 MNHEY and CDR2 SVGAGI. CDR3 protein: CASGGTGGSNEQFF. The CDR3 region has the DNA TGTGCCAGCGGAGGGACAGGGGGATCCAATGAGCAGTTCTTC.

The V and J genes are TRBV11-2 and TRBJ2-1; D uncertain. The V end was cut by 1 base, the J end by 9 bases, with 7 bases between. The CDR3 is 12 amino acids. Germline V gives CDR1 SGHAT, CDR2 FQNNGV. CDR3 DNA: TGTGCCAGCAGCTTAGGGCGACCTGAGCAGTTCTTC. Protein: CASSLGRPEQFF.

The chain joins TRBV27 to TRBJ2-1, with 10 bases that match TRBD2. The ends lost 7 bases at V and 0 bases at J; junction bases unmatched: 9. The CDR3 covers 17 residues. Germline CDR1 reads MNHEY; CDR2 reads SMNVEV (reference sequence). The CDR3 here is CASKRLAGLSSYNEQFF. The CDR3 nucleotides read TGTGCCAGCAAAAGACTAGCGGGCCTGAGCTCCTACAATGAGCAGTTCTTC.

V is TRBV30 and J is TRBJ2-3, with TRBD1 as a possible D gene (6 bases). Deletions cut 5 bases from V and 0 bases from J, with 12 bases between. The CDR3 extends over 14 amino acids. CDR1 GTSNPN and CDR2 SVGIG come from the germline V gene (reference sequence). CDR3 sequence: CAWSGAASTDTQYF. CDR3 nucleotides: TGTGCCTGGTCAGGGGCCGCGAGCACAGATACGCAGTATTTT.

The chain joins TRBV7-6 to TRBJ2-6; no reliable D call. Germline CDR1 and CDR2: SGHVS and FNYEAQ. V was cut by 2 bases and J by 9 bases, with 8 bases left in between. This CDR3 has 13 residues. CDR3 sequence: CASSLSGGNVLTF. DNA of the CDR3: TGTGCCAGCAGCTTATCGGGCGGCAACGTCCTGACTTTC.

This clone was detected only once. This chain joins TRBV7-3 and TRBJ2-2, with D possibly matching TRBD2 (5 bases). Germline assignment: CDR1 SGHTA and CDR2 FQGTGA. This CDR3 spans 16 amino acids. Trimming cost V 1 base and J 3 bases, with 12 bases left between them. The CDR3 region is CASSLMAGMDTGELFF. CDR3 sequence (DNA): TGTGCCAGCAGCTTAATGGCCGGGATGGACACCGGGGAGCTGTTTTTT.

V is TRBV4-1 and J is TRBJ2-1, with 8 positions matching TRBD2. With 2 bases clipped from V and 0 bases from J, the junction kept 6 bases outside the gene matches. There are 17 residues in the CDR3. Germline CDR1 reads MGHRA; CDR2 reads YSYEKL. The CDR3 nucleotides read TGCGCCAGCAGCCAAAATTCCGGGAGGGCCTCCTACAATGAGCAGTTCTTC. Translated: CASSQNSGRASYNEQFF.

The chain links TRBV7-2 to TRBJ1-3, with D unclear. Germline-derived CDR1 and CDR2 are SGHTA and FQGNSA. The CDR3 extends over 16 amino acids. The V and J ends lost 1 base and 4 bases respectively, with 14 bases between them. The CDR3 sequence is CASSLGERTAGNTIYF. The CDR3 DNA reads TGTGCCAGCAGCTTAGGTGAGAGGACGGCAGGAAACACCATATATTTT. The whole variable domain, filled in from reference TRBV7-2 and TRBJ1-3, reads GAGVSQSPSNKVTEKGKDVELRCDPISGHTALYWYRQSLGQGLEFLIYFQGNSAPDKSGLPSDRFSAERTGGSVSTLTIQRTQQEDSAVYLCASSLGERTAGNTIYFGEGSWLTVV.

This clone was seen more than once but under ten times. J is TRBJ2-7 and V is TRBV5-1; D possibly uses TRBD1 or TRBD2 (6 bases each). The ends were cut back, 0 bases at V and 5 bases at J, with 12 bases in the middle. The germline CDR1 and CDR2 sequences are SGHRS and YFSETQ. The CDR3 is 14 residues long. CDR3 nucleotide sequence: TGCGCCAGCAGCTTGGCCGGGGGCTCGGACGAGCAGTACTTC. Its translation: CASSLAGGSDEQYF.

This clone was seen once. The sample has other DNA sequences that encode this CDR3 too. The chain combines TRBV15 with TRBJ2-5; 10 bases are a match to TRBD1. The CDR3 is 14 amino acids. CDR1 and CDR2 (germline): LNHNV, YYDKDF (reference sequence). V shed 5 bases, J shed 1 base, and the junction held 1 base outside the gene matches. This CDR3 is CATSRDRGQETQYF. The CDR3 region has the DNA TGTGCCACCAGCCGGGACAGGGGCCAAGAGACCCAGTACTTC. Full variable domain (missing parts from reference TRBV15 and TRBJ2-5): DAMVIQNPRYQVTQFGKPVTLSCSQTLNHNVMYWYQQKSSQAPKLLFHYYDKDFNNEADTPDNFQSRRPNTSFCFLDIRSPGLGDTAMYLCATSRDRGQETQYFGPGTRLLVL.